This T cell receptor (beta chain) comes out of a study of blood T cell repertoires in COVID-19. Turning to the study itself: Nucleic acid was either cDNA or gDNA, and it came from T cells, B-cell-depleted T cells, or PBMCs.

The protocol was immunoSEQ multiplex PCR, while the TCRdb copy is restricted to in-frame clones and leaves out a portion. In the table there are over 85,000 clones, 87% of which are singletons. Sequenced material: peripheral blood. This receptor was obtained from a human donor in a cohort sampled during active COVID-19.

Written as DNA, the CDR3 is TGTGCCAGCAGTTACAGGGACACCCCCTCTAGGGACGAGCAGTACTTC. This gives the protein CASSYRDTPSRDEQYF. V is TRBV6-6 and J is TRBJ2-7; possible D gene TRBD1, 6 bases. This CDR3 spans 16 amino acids. V was shortened by 2 bases and J by 5 bases, with 19 bases between the two germline ends. In germline, CDR1 is MNHNY, CDR2 SVGAGI (reference sequence).